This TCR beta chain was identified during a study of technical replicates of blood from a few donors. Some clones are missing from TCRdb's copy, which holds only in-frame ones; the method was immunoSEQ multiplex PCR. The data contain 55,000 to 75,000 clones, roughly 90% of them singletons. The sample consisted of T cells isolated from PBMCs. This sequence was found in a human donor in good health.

The CDR3 bases are TGTGCCAGCTCACCAGATTTTGGGACAGGCCAATTCGCTCAGCCCCAGCATTTT. It codes for CASSPDFGTGQFAQPQHF. The rearrangement joins TRBV18 to TRBJ1-5, with 8 bases aligning to TRBD1. The CDR3 sequence is 18 residues long. Germline V lookup: CDR1 KGHSH, CDR2 LQKENI. Losses at the gene ends were 2 bases for V and 6 bases for J; bases not matched to a gene: 15.